A selection of T cell receptor beta chains follows, all from one sample in a study of blood T cell repertoires in COVID-19. Assay: immunoSEQ multiplex PCR; the TCRdb copy retains only in-frame clones and omits some. The sample holds fewer than 120,000 clones, 76% seen once. What was sequenced was peripheral blood. Every receptor here comes from a woman older than 75 with acute or convalescent COVID-19. CDR3s include the opening cysteine and the closing phenylalanine or tryptophan. Fields, in order: V gene, clone size, J gene, D gene, CDR3 protein, CDR3 DNA. A D gene is named only where the DNA matches it firmly. Clone size is shown for a subset of rows, as once, few, many or a class of expanded clone.

TRBV5-1,.,TRBJ1-1,TRBD1,CASSLRTGEDEAFF,TGCGCCAGCAGCTTGCGGACAGGGGAGGATGAAGCTTTCTTT
TRBV11-2,.,TRBJ1-1,.,CASREQGGTEAFF,TGTGCCAGCAGGGAGCAAGGGGGCACTGAAGCTTTCTTT
TRBV19,.,TRBJ1-2,TRBD1,CASSVGQGYGYTF,TGTGCCAGTAGTGTCGGACAGGGCTATGGCTACACCTTC
TRBV3-1/TRBV3-2,once,TRBJ1-5,TRBD1,CASSEASGGWVQPQHF,TGTGCCAGCAGCGAAGCCTCAGGGGGCTGGGTTCAGCCCCAGCATTTT
TRBV27,.,TRBJ1-1,.,CASSFNGRGLTEAFF,TGTGCCAGCAGTTTTAACGGCAGGGGTCTGACTGAAGCTTTCTTT
TRBV11-3,.,TRBJ2-5,TRBD2,CASSFRGTSGGEETQYF,TGTGCCAGCAGCTTCCGCGGGACTAGCGGGGGGGAAGAGACCCAGTACTTC
TRBV30,.,TRBJ2-5,TRBD2,CAWSVAGYEETQYF,TGTGCCTGGAGTGTAGCGGGGTATGAAGAGACCCAGTACTTC
TRBV6-4,.,TRBJ2-1,.,CASSDSEGPQFF,TGTGCCAGCAGTGACTCAGAGGGTCCTCAGTTCTTC
TRBV7-9,few,TRBJ1-1,TRBD1,CASSFRDRGAEAFF,TGTGCCAGCAGCTTTCGGGACAGGGGTGCTGAAGCTTTCTTT
TRBV2,.,TRBJ1-6,TRBD1,CASSEGQANSPLHF,TGTGCCAGCAGTGAGGGACAGGCTAATTCACCCCTCCACTTT
TRBV4-1,.,TRBJ2-2,TRBD2,CASSGGVSGRTGELFF,TGCGCCAGCAGCGGTGGCGTTAGCGGGCGAACCGGGGAGCTGTTTTTT
TRBV30,.,TRBJ1-5,TRBD1,CAWSQGVNQPQHF,TGTGCCTGGAGTCAGGGGGTCAATCAGCCCCAGCATTTT
TRBV6-1,.,TRBJ1-2,.,CASSEARAAAYGYTF,TGTGCCAGCAGTGAAGCCAGGGCCGCGGCCTATGGCTACACCTTC
TRBV4-2,.,TRBJ2-2,TRBD2,CASGINRGGDATGELFF,TGTGCCAGCGGAATTAATCGGGGGGGCGATGCCACCGGGGAGCTGTTTTTT
TRBV24-1,.,TRBJ1-5,.,CATSDGLGPAPQHF,TGTGCCACCAGTGATGGCTTGGGCCCTGCGCCCCAGCATTTT
TRBV11-2,few,TRBJ2-4,.,CASSPDYNVDIQYF,TGTGCCAGCAGCCCGGACTATAATGTGGACATTCAGTACTTC
TRBV20-1,.,TRBJ2-1,.,CSANRDNEQFF,TGCAGTGCTAACCGCGACAATGAGCAGTTCTTC
TRBV5-4,.,TRBJ2-5,TRBD1,CASSVRGPETQYF,TGTGCCAGCAGCGTAAGGGGGCCAGAGACCCAGTACTTC
TRBV3-1/TRBV3-2,.,TRBJ2-3,TRBD2,CASSPSGTSTDTQYF,TGTGCCAGCAGCCCTAGCGGAACTAGCACAGATACGCAGTATTTT
TRBV9,.,TRBJ2-3,TRBD2,CASSGLAGSTDTQYF,TGTGCCAGCAGCGGTCTAGCGGGGTCCACAGATACGCAGTATTTT
TRBV18,.,TRBJ1-1,.,CASSPLSGADTEAFF,TGTGCCAGCTCACCCCTGTCAGGGGCCGACACTGAAGCTTTCTTT
TRBV10-1,.,TRBJ1-4,.,CASSPRTDEKLFF,TGCGCCAGCAGCCCCCGGACAGATGAAAAACTGTTTTTT
TRBV11-2,.,TRBJ2-5,TRBD2,CASFRAGDQYF,TGTGCCAGCTTTAGAGCGGGGGACCAGTACTTC
TRBV3-1/TRBV3-2,.,TRBJ2-1,TRBD1,CASSHWTGNEQFF,TGTGCCAGCAGCCACTGGACAGGGAATGAGCAGTTCTTC
TRBV28,.,TRBJ1-5,.,CASSTGHDWLSNQPQHF,TGTGCCAGCAGCACGGGACACGACTGGCTTAGCAATCAGCCCCAGCATTTT
TRBV7-9,once,TRBJ1-3,.,CASSKQGASGNTIYF,TGTGCCAGCAGCAAACAGGGCGCGTCTGGAAACACCATATATTTT
TRBV6-2/TRBV6-3,.,TRBJ2-3,.,CASSYSILAGTDTQYF,TGTGCCAGCAGTTACTCGATACTGGCGGGAACAGATACGCAGTATTTT
TRBV24-1,few,TRBJ2-1,.,CATSGQLSYNEQFF,TGTGCCACCAGTGGACAGCTCTCCTACAATGAGCAGTTCTTC
TRBV27,once,TRBJ2-7,.,CASSSRSSPGQHYEQYF,TGTGCCAGCAGTTCCAGGAGTTCTCCGGGACAACACTACGAGCAGTACTTC
TRBV7-9,.,TRBJ2-5,TRBD2,CASSSPGLAGVHGETQYF,TGTGCCAGCAGCTCTCCGGGACTAGCGGGGGTGCACGGAGAGACCCAGTACTTC
TRBV18,.,TRBJ1-4,TRBD1,CASSRTSTGGEKLFF,TGTGCCAGCTCACGGACATCGACAGGGGGGGAAAAACTGTTTTTT
TRBV28,.,TRBJ2-6,.,CASTLGGVSGANVLTF,TGTGCCAGCACCCTCGGCGGAGTCTCTGGGGCCAACGTCCTGACTTTC
TRBV27,once,TRBJ2-7,TRBD1,CASSLLAGGYEQYF,TGTGCCAGCAGTTTGTTGGCAGGGGGATACGAGCAGTACTTC
TRBV19,.,TRBJ2-6,TRBD1,CATKNTGTGGTNVLTF,TGTGCCACCAAAAACACCGGGACAGGGGGCACCAACGTCCTGACTTTC
TRBV29-1,.,TRBJ2-5,TRBD1,CSVDREVWQETQYF,TGCAGCGTAGACAGGGAAGTATGGCAAGAGACCCAGTACTTC
TRBV28,few,TRBJ1-2,.,CASLTLYGYTF,TGTGCCAGTCTGACACTCTATGGCTACACCTTC
TRBV6-2/TRBV6-3,.,TRBJ2-7,TRBD2,CASSYSPGLADTYEQYF,TGTGCCAGCAGTTACTCGCCGGGACTAGCGGATACCTACGAGCAGTACTTC
TRBV4-2,few,TRBJ2-3,.,CASSQDWGEETDTQYF,TGTGCCAGCAGCCAAGATTGGGGGGAGGAGACAGATACGCAGTATTTT
TRBV7-2,.,TRBJ2-1,TRBD2,CASSPTSGSYNEQFF,TGTGCCAGCAGCCCGACTAGCGGGAGCTACAATGAGCAGTTCTTC
TRBV5-4,.,TRBJ2-5,.,CASSLRSYQETQYF,TGTGCCAGCAGCTTGCGGTCCTACCAAGAGACCCAGTACTTC
TRBV3-1/TRBV3-2,.,TRBJ1-5,TRBD1,CASSKGQNQPQHF,TGTGCCAGCAGCAAGGGACAGAATCAGCCCCAGCATTTT
TRBV19,.,TRBJ1-1,.,CASSTGTQNTEAFF,TGTGCCAGTAGTACCGGGACACAGAACACTGAAGCTTTCTTT
TRBV30,.,TRBJ2-5,.,CAWSAGEVLYF,TGTGCCTGGAGCGCTGGGGAGGTTCTTTACTTC